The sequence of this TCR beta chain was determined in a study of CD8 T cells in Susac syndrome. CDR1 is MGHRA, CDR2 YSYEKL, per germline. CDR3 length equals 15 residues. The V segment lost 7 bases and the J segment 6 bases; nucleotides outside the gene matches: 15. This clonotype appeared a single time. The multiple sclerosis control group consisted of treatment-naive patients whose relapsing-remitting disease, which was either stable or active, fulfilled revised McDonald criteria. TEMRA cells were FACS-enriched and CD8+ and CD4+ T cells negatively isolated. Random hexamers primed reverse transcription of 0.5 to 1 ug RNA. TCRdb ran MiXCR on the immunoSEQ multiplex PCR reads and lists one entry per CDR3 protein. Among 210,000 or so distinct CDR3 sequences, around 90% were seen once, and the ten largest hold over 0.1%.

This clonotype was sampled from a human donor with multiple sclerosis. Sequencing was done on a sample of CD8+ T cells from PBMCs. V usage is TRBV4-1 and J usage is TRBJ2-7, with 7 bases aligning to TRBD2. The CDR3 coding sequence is TGCGCCAGCACTTTCGAACACGGGAGGATCGTCGAGCAGTACTTC. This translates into CASTFEHGRIVEQYF.